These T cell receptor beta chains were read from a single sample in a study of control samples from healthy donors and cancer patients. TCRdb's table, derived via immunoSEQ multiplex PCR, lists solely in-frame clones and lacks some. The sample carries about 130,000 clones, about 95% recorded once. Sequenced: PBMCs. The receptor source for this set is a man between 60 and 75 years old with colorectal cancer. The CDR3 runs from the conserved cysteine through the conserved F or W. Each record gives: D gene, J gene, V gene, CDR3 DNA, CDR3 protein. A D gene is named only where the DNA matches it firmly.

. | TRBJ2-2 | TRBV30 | TGTGCCTGGAGGCCCCAGGGGGGCGCCGGGGAGCTGTTTTTT | CAWRPQGGAGELFF
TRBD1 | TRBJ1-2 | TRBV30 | TGTGCCTGGATGCCCCCCGAGGGGGCTGGGTATGGCTACACCTTC | CAWMPPEGAGYGYTF
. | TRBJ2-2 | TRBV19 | TGTGCCAGTAGTATACCGGGGCTAAACACCGGGGAGCTGTTTTTT | CASSIPGLNTGELFF
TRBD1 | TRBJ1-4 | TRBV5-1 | TGCGCCAGCAGCTTGGCGGGACAGACACGGGATGAAAAACTGTTTTTT | CASSLAGQTRDEKLFF
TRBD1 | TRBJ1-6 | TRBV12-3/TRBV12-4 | TGTGCCAGCGGGACAGGGTATGTTGCCCTCCACTTT | CASGTGYVALHF
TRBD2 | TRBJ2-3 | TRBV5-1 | TGCGCCAGCAGGCGCCTAGCGGGTAGCACAGATACGCAGTATTTT | CASRRLAGSTDTQYF
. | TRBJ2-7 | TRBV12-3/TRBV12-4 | TGTGCCAGCTGTCCTGGGGGTGACGAGCAGTACTTC | CASCPGGDEQYF
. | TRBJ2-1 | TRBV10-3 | TGTGCCATCAGGGGGGAAAGTCAGCAGTTCTTC | CAIRGESQQFF
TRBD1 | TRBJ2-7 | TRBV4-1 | TGCGCCAGCAGCCAGGGGGACAGGGACTTAGGCGAGCAGTACTTC | CASSQGDRDLGEQYF
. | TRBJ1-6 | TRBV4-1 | TGCGCCAGCAGCCAAGAGCGGATCTATAATTCACCCCTCCACTTT | CASSQERIYNSPLHF
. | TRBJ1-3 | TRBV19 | TGTGCCAGTAGTATTGGGGCCGGCTCTGGAAACACCATATATTTT | CASSIGAGSGNTIYF
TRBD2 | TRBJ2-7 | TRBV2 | TGTGCCAGCAGTTATCGACTAGCGGGGTATGCCTACGAGCAGTACTTC | CASSYRLAGYAYEQYF
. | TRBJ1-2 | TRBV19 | TGTGCCAGTAGTTCGCGGACTGCCCAAAGCTATGGCTACACCTTC | CASSSRTAQSYGYTF
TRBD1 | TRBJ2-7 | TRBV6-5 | TGTGCCAGCAGCACCGGGACAGGGGCCTACGAGCAGTACTTC | CASSTGTGAYEQYF
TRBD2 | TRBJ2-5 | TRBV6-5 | TGTGCCAGCAGACCCAGCGGGAAGGAGACCCAGTACTTC | CASRPSGKETQYF
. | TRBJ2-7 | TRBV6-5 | TGTGCCAGCAGTTCCCAGTACGAGCAGTACTTC | CASSSQYEQYF
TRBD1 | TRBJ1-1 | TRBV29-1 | TGCAGCGTTCGAAGACAGGGAGGAAACACTGAAGCTTTCTTT | CSVRRQGGNTEAFF
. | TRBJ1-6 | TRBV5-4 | TGTGCCAGCAGCTTGGAGGGGGGCACAGATTCACCCCTCCACTTT | CASSLEGGTDSPLHF
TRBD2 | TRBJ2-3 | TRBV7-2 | TGTGCCAGCAGCTCGGGACTAGCGGGGGGCCTTTTCACAGATACGCAGTATTTT | CASSSGLAGGLFTDTQYF
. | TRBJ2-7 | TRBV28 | TGTGCCAGCAGTCCTGTGGGGCCATTGGGGCAGTACTTC | CASSPVGPLGQYF
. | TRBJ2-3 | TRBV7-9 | TGTGCCAGCAGCCTAACGGGGGCGGTAGATACGCAGTATTTT | CASSLTGAVDTQYF
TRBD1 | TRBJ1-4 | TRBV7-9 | TGTGCCAGCAGCCTCGGGACAGGGTATGAAAAACTGTTTTTT | CASSLGTGYEKLFF
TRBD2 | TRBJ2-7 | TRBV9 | TGTGCCAGCAGCATGAGCGGGGATTCCTACGAGCAGTACTTC | CASSMSGDSYEQYF
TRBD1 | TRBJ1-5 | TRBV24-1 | TGTGCCACCAGTGATTCCGGGACAGGGGTCGCTCAGCCCCAGCATTTT | CATSDSGTGVAQPQHF
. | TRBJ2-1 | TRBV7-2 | TGTGCCAGCAGCCGCCAGGATGCGGGTGAGCAGTTCTTC | CASSRQDAGEQFF
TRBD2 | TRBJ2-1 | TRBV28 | TGTGCCAGCAGTTCCTCTAGCGGGGGGGCCTCCTACAATGAGCAGTTCTTC | CASSSSSGGASYNEQFF
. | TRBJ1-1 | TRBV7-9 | TGTGCCAGCAGGGGGGCAGGGACGGCGGCTGAAGCTTTCTTT | CASRGAGTAAEAFF
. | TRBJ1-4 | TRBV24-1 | TGTGCCACCAGTGGCTGGAGGACTAATGAAAAACTGTTTTTT | CATSGWRTNEKLFF